This entry concerns a single TCR beta chain. As yet, its antigen is unknown. Healthy Caucasian donors formed the entire cohort. These data belong to a study of identical twins. Study outcomes and limitations: Fewer insertions were carried by abundant cord blood beta clonotypes, but none was seen in memory repertoires. Conclusions were drawn cross-sectionally by statistical analysis, without following the same donors.

TCRdb re-derived calls from the 5' RACE reads in MiXCR, one entry per CDR3 protein. This sample has 250,000 to 350,000 distinct CDR3 sequences, with roughly 10% found just once. The germline CDR1 and CDR2 sequences are SGDLS and YYNGEE. The CDR3 loop spans 20 amino acids. Trimming removed 2 bases from V and 2 bases from J; junction bases left unmatched: 19. The same specimen was also included in a second study, on yellow fever vaccine responses in identical twins. That report notes: As reported, the vaccine T cell response of twins seemed partly convergent and partly personalized.

The V call is TRBV9, the J call TRBJ2-3, with 8 nucleotides matching TRBD1. This TCR derives from a woman between 18 and 29 years old in good health. Sample: CD8+ T cells sorted from blood. The CDR3 coding sequence is TGTGCCAGCAGCGTCCACAGGGGGAGGTATCCAGCCCCCGACACAGATACGCAGTATTTT. Protein product: CASSVHRGRYPAPDTDTQYF. Full variable domain (outside the CDR3, taken from reference TRBV9 and TRBJ2-3): DSGVTQTPKHLITATGQRVTLRCSPRSGDLSVYWYQQSLDQGLQFLIQYYNGEERAKGNILERFSAQQFPDLHSELNLSSLELGDSALYFCASSVHRGRYPAPDTDTQYFGPGTRLTVL.